This T cell receptor beta chain originates from a study of beta chain features in type 1 diabetes. Overall study context: Researchers looked at roughly 110 million sorted cells across all samples. General observations from the study: PCR might favor shorter templates, equally in patients and controls. Relative to healthy donors, patients appeared to have naive, central memory and Treg TCRB repertoires that were more similar. For Type 1 diabetes patients, all four CD4+ subsets carried TCRB CDR3s that were moderately but significantly shorter.

Remarks on this clone: Its antigen remains unknown.

Expressed TCRB transcripts were sequenced because the isolated RNA had all been reverse transcribed beforehand. Profiling relied on immunoSEQ multiplex PCR, and the TCRdb table lists in-frame clones only, not all of them. The table has about 240,000 clones, roughly 13% seen once; the top ten hold around 0.019%. The CDR3 sequence is 13 residues long. Germline CDR1 is SNHLY and CDR2 is FYNNEI. V gave up 10 bases and J gave up 4 bases; unmatched junction bases: 9. Populations obtained by sorting all exceeded 95% purity. The receptor's source is a man aged 30-40 years with type 1 diabetes. The chain joins TRBV2 to TRBJ1-2; 7 nucleotides align to TRBD1. Sequenced sample: naive CD4+ T cells from blood. The CDR3 sequence is CANPQGKGYGYTF. In DNA form, the CDR3 reads TGTGCCAATCCACAGGGGAAAGGCTATGGCTACACCTTC.